A single sample gave rise to the 26 T cell receptor beta chains below, sequenced in a study of response to subunit inactivated influenza vaccine. TCRdb ran MiXCR on the RT-PCR reads and lists one entry per CDR3 protein. The table records over 800,000 distinct CDR3 sequences, 21% of them present only once. The source was PBMCs from blood, collected 5 days after vaccination. The receptors originated from a man in his fifties or sixties who received an inactivated influenza vaccine.

The chain carries TRBV24-1 and TRBJ2-7; 8 bases map to TRBD1. V gave up 4 bases and J gave up 4 bases; unmatched junction bases: 5. CDR1 and CDR2 (germline): KGHDR, SFDVKD. The CDR3 runs 14 residues. DNA of the CDR3: TGTGCCACCAGTGACCCTAGACAGGGGTACGAGCAGTACTTC. It specifies CATSDPRQGYEQYF.

This clonotype turned up a few times. The chain combines TRBV29-1 with TRBJ1-4; D possibly corresponds to TRBD1 (5 bases). This CDR3 region has 13 residues. Germline V gene lookup returns CDR1 SQVTM and CDR2 ANQGSEA. Deletions cut 4 bases from V and 3 bases from J, with 9 bases between. The CDR3 DNA follows: TGCAGCGTTGGGGGGACGGCTAATGAAAAACTGTTTTTT. Translating gives CSVGGTANEKLFF.

This clonotype appeared a few times. The gene calls are TRBV12-3 or TRBV12-4 and TRBJ1-4, with D perhaps TRBD1 (6 bases). The CDR3 is made up of 15 amino acids. With 5 bases removed from V and 6 bases from J, the gap between germline ends came to 16 bases. The CDR3 is CASSLRQDGYEKLFF. CDR3 DNA sequence: TGTGCCAGCAGTCTCAGACAGGATGGTTATGAAAAACTGTTTTTT.

A few counts support this clonotype. The V gene is TRBV10-3, the J gene TRBJ2-5; D may be TRBD2 (7 bases). Trimming stripped 3 bases from V and 4 bases from J, with 18 bases between. The CDR3 covers 16 residues. Germline-derived CDR1 and CDR2 are ENHRY and SYGVKD. Here the CDR3 reads CAISDQGRGGRETQYF. CDR3 DNA: TGTGCCATCAGTGATCAGGGGAGGGGAGGTCGAGAGACCCAGTACTTC.

This clonotype has only a few counts. The genes are TRBV5-1 and TRBJ2-1; TRBD2 matches 12 bases. CDR1 is SGHRS and CDR2 is YFSETQ in the germline V gene. V gave up 4 bases and J gave up 10 bases; unmatched junction bases: 3. This CDR3 is 13 amino acids long. The CDR3 DNA reads as TGCGCCAGCAGCAAAGGACTAGCGGGGGAGCAGTTCTTC. It specifies CASSKGLAGEQFF.

This chain joins TRBV20-1 and TRBJ2-1; the match to TRBD2 covers 9 bases. Germline CDR1 DFQATT, CDR2 SNEGSKA (reference sequence). The CDR3 length is 14 residues. V dropped 5 bases and J dropped 9; count of bases not matched to a gene: 11. As DNA, the CDR3 is TGCAGTGCTGTGCTAGCGGGGAACGTGGGTGAGCAGTTCTTC. This gives the protein CSAVLAGNVGEQFF.

This clonotype was recorded at least ten times. The chain employs TRBV12-3 or TRBV12-4 and TRBJ2-7, with D perhaps TRBD1 (6 bases). This CDR3 region has 13 residues. The V and J ends lost 3 bases and 3 bases respectively, with 9 bases between them. In nucleotides, the CDR3 is TGTGCCAGCAGTTTGCGACAGGACTACGAGCAGTACTTC. It yields the protein CASSLRQDYEQYF.

In this sample, this clonotype turned up a few times. The V and J genes are TRBV2 and TRBJ2-2; the D gene is possibly TRBD1 (6 bases). Germline V gene sequence: CDR1 SNHLY, CDR2 FYNNEI. The length of the CDR3 is 13 residues. Deletions cut 5 bases from V and 6 bases from J, with 10 bases between. The chain's CDR3 is CASSPRTAGELFF. CDR3 sequence (DNA): TGTGCCAGCAGTCCGCGGACAGCCGGGGAGCTGTTTTTT.

This clonotype was seen at least ten times. This chain links TRBV12-3 or TRBV12-4 with TRBJ1-6, with a possible D match to TRBD1 (5 bases). V dropped 6 bases and J dropped 7 bases, with 19 bases sitting between them. This CDR3 is 16 amino acids long. This CDR3 reads CASSDATRGLNSPLHF. CDR3 nucleotides: TGTGCCAGCAGCGACGCGACGCGGGGCTTGAATTCACCCCTCCACTTT.

A word on this clonotype: It may be a read error: a sequence one base away is much more abundant. This chain connects TRBV18 to TRBJ2-5; D is undetermined. This CDR3 is built from 16 residues. CDR1 is KGHSH and CDR2 is LQKENI in the germline V gene. Trimming pared 0 bases from V and 5 bases from J, leaving 16 bases between. Here the CDR3 reads CASSPPVSIRSETQYF. The CDR3 nucleotides are TGTGCCAGCTCACCACCGGTCTCTATACGGTCCGAGACCCAGTACTTC.

The genes are TRBV9 and TRBJ2-5; 10 bases are shared with TRBD1. The CDR3 runs 15 residues. The J segment lost 4 bases and the V segment lost 4 bases, leaving 7 bases of the junction unmatched. CDR1 and CDR2 from the germline V gene are SGDLS and YYNGEE. Here the CDR3 reads CASSLLGTGVETQYF. CDR3 coding DNA: TGTGCCAGCAGCCTCCTGGGGACAGGGGTAGAGACCCAGTACTTC. Combining the CDR3 with reference TRBV9 and TRBJ2-5 gives the whole variable domain DSGVTQTPKHLITATGQRVTLRCSPRSGDLSVYWYQQSLDQGLQFLIQYYNGEERAKGNILERFSAQQFPDLHSELNLSSLELGDSALYFCASSLLGTGVETQYFGPGTRLLVL.

This clonotype was seen a handful of times. This chain connects TRBV4-2 to TRBJ2-7, with D unclear. Germline V gene data show CDR1 as LGHNA and CDR2 as YNFKEQ. V lost 5 bases, J lost 3 bases, and 11 bases lay in between. The CDR3 totals 13 residues. CDR3 in amino acids: CASSSHSLYEQYF. In DNA form, the CDR3 reads TGTGCCAGCAGCTCCCACAGCCTCTACGAGCAGTACTTC.

This clonotype was seen at least ten times. The chain recombines TRBV28 with TRBJ1-2, with D unclear. V was trimmed by 2 bases and J by 5 bases, leaving 18 bases between them. The germline gives CDR1 MDHEN, CDR2 SYDVKM. The CDR3 totals 16 residues. The DNA of the CDR3 is TGTGCCAGCAGTTTAGTTTCGGGCAGTACCCGATATGGCTACACCTTC. Encoded protein: CASSLVSGSTRYGYTF.

This clonotype was recorded a few times. The chain combines TRBV4-3 with TRBJ2-1, with 7 bases that match TRBD2. Germline lookup yields CDR1 LGHNA and CDR2 YSLEER. CDR3 size: 16 residues. The V gene end was trimmed by 0 bases and the J gene end by 4 bases; junction bases not matched to a gene: 6. CDR3 amino acids: CASSQDFGTKYNEQFF. Here the CDR3 DNA reads TGCGCCAGCAGCCAAGATTTCGGGACTAAATACAATGAGCAGTTCTTC.

This clonotype turned up a few times. The chain links TRBV7-9 to TRBJ2-7; 11 bases are shared with TRBD2. Trimming at V came to 5 bases and at J to 6 bases, leaving 9 bases not matched to a gene. This CDR3 region has 15 residues. Germline V CDR1 and CDR2: SEHNR, FQNEAQ (reference sequence). The CDR3 protein is CASSVDSTSGIEQYF. The CDR3 nucleotides read TGTGCCAGCAGCGTTGATTCGACTAGCGGGATCGAGCAGTACTTC.

The rearrangement uses TRBV10-3 and TRBJ2-2; D not resolved. From germline, CDR1 is ENHRY and CDR2 SYGVKD. The V gene lost 4 bases and the J gene lost 7 bases, with 16 bases spanning the gap. CDR3 length equals 15 residues. The chain's CDR3 is CAISARASSNGELFF. Here the CDR3 DNA reads TGTGCCATCAGTGCACGGGCCTCCTCCAACGGGGAGCTGTTTTTT.

The chain combines TRBV28 with TRBJ2-1; 9 bases are shared with TRBD2. Germline loops: CDR1 MDHEN, CDR2 SYDVKM. V lost 6 bases to trimming and J lost 1 base; unmatched junction nucleotides: 10. This CDR3 is built from 17 residues. CDR3 bases: TGTGCCAGCAGACCCCGAACCCTAGCGGGGTCCTACAATGAGCAGTTCTTC. Protein: CASRPRTLAGSYNEQFF.

CDR3 sequence reads: CSARSPHTSEGEFF. CDR3 DNA: TGCAGTGCTAGATCTCCCCACACTAGCGAGGGGGAGTTCTTC. The chain carries TRBV20-1 and TRBJ2-1, with D perhaps TRBD2 (7 bases). This CDR3 is built from 14 residues. Trimming removed 2 bases at V and 14 bases at J, with 22 bases between. Germline CDR1 DFQATT, CDR2 SNEGSKA (reference sequence).

The J gene is TRBJ1-1, the V gene TRBV9; the D is unclear. Looked up from germline, CDR1 is SGDLS and CDR2 is YYNGEE. V was cut by 0 bases and J by 3 bases, with 6 bases left in between. The CDR3 sequence is 13 residues long. CDR3 DNA: TGTGCCAGCAGCGTAGCACCGTACACTGAAGCTTTCTTT. Its translation is CASSVAPYTEAFF. Combining the CDR3 with reference TRBV9 and TRBJ1-1 gives the whole variable domain DSGVTQTPKHLITATGQRVTLRCSPRSGDLSVYWYQQSLDQGLQFLIQYYNGEERAKGNILERFSAQQFPDLHSELNLSSLELGDSALYFCASSVAPYTEAFFGQGTRLTVV.

This clonotype was seen a few times. The chain links TRBV6-2 or TRBV6-3 to TRBJ1-2, with a possible D match to TRBD1 (5 bases). The V end was cut by 2 bases, the J end by 3 bases, with 13 bases between. From germline, CDR1 is MNHEY and CDR2 SVGEGT. There are 15 residues in the CDR3. The CDR3 nucleotides read TGTGCCAGCAGTTACGTGGGGGGGACGGACTATGGCTACACCTTC. Translation: CASSYVGGTDYGYTF.

This clonotype was counted a few times. The chain employs TRBV7-2 and TRBJ2-2, with 7 bases that match TRBD1. The length of the CDR3 is 16 residues. V trimming: 2 bases; J trimming: 0 bases; junction bases outside the gene matches: 3. Germline CDR1 reads SGHTA; CDR2 reads FQGNSA. The CDR3 nucleotides are TGTGCCAGCAGCTTATACGGGACAGCGAACACCGGGGAGCTGTTTTTT. This gives the protein CASSLYGTANTGELFF.

The chain is built from TRBV5-4 and TRBJ2-5, with D possibly matching TRBD1 (7 bases). The CDR3 consists of 15 residues. Germline CDR1 SGHNT, CDR2 YYREEE (reference sequence). Trimming stripped 0 bases from V and 5 bases from J, with 14 bases between. The CDR3 sequence: CASSLGPRGDETQYF. CDR3 nucleotides: TGTGCCAGCAGCTTGGGTCCCAGGGGGGACGAGACCCAGTACTTC.

There are a few counts of this clonotype. This chain connects TRBV29-1 to TRBJ2-1; tentatively, D is TRBD1 (6 bases). The V end lost 5 bases, the J end lost 7 bases, and 15 bases lay between the germline ends. Germline CDR1 SQVTM, CDR2 ANQGSEA. CDR3 size: 13 residues. The CDR3: CSVPGALSNEQFF. As DNA, the CDR3 is TGCAGCGTTCCAGGGGCCCTTAGTAATGAGCAGTTCTTC.

V gene TRBV28 combines with J gene TRBJ1-5, with D possibly matching TRBD1 (5 bases). This CDR3 region has 15 residues. Trimming took off 6 bases at V and 2 bases at J, with 14 bases between the two ends. Germline CDR1 reads MDHEN; CDR2 reads SYDVKM. CDR3 nucleotides: TGTGCCAGCAGCCCCGGGACGCACCGCAATCAGCCCCAGCATTTT. Its protein is CASSPGTHRNQPQHF.

This clonotype was observed many times. The chain has TRBV20-1 and TRBJ2-1, with 7 bases aligning to TRBD2. J gave up 9 bases and V 6 bases, and 20 bases lay outside the gene matches. The germline V gene has CDR1 DFQATT and CDR2 SNEGSKA (reference sequence). The CDR3 is 16 amino acids. DNA for the CDR3: TGCAGTGCAACGAAGGGTCCTAGCGGCCGTGGGAGTGAGCAGTTCTTC. Residues: CSATKGPSGRGSEQFF.

This chain joins TRBV9 and TRBJ2-1; 7 bases agree with TRBD2. J lost 7 bases, V lost 4 bases, and 11 bases had no gene match. Germline V CDR1 and CDR2: SGDLS, YYNGEE. CDR3 length: 15 residues. The CDR3 sequence is CASSRSGKDKNEQFF. The CDR3 DNA reads TGTGCCAGCAGCCGCAGCGGGAAGGATAAAAATGAGCAGTTCTTC.